The sequence of this T cell receptor (beta chain) was determined in a study of T cell responses to AZD1222 COVID-19 vaccine. A remark on this clone: The antigen is unknown.

The repertoire was sequenced with immunoSEQ multiplex PCR; TCRdb's copy has only in-frame clones and lacks some. This sample yields roughly 170,000 clones, of which approximately 94% are seen a single time; roughly 1.7% belongs to the top ten. Study-wide findings and caveats: Females outnumbered males among donors, who were mostly white British; clonal diversity was possibly underestimated.

Germline V gives CDR1 SGHTA, CDR2 FQGNSA. This CDR3 comprises 14 residues. The V gene lost 1 base and the J gene lost 5 bases, with 9 bases spanning the gap. The V and J genes are TRBV7-2 and TRBJ1-3; D is perhaps TRBD1 (5 bases). This TCR came from an adult who received the AZD1222 COVID-19 vaccine. This specimen was peripheral blood, taken 28 days after the second AZD1222 dose. Here the CDR3 reads CASSLGDGRNTIYF. CDR3 DNA sequence: TGTGCCAGCAGCTTAGGGGACGGAAGAAACACCATATATTTT.